This T cell receptor (beta chain) was profiled in a study of human T cells and chemical hapten exposure. In the study overall: Patch tests delivered 0.01% DPC to the upper back and were evaluated at 6 days. Patients, predominantly female, presented with alopecia areata, totalis or universalis.

As for time point: pre-sensitization, week 0. The treatment: therapeutic diphenylcyclopropenone sensitization with weekly scalp DPC. To note about this clonotype: This may stem from a read error, because a much larger clone lies one nucleotide away.

MiXCR, run by TCRdb on the RACE reads, gives a single entry per CDR3 protein. The sample gives roughly 50,000 distinct CDR3 sequences, more than 9% of which show up once; 8% to 10% is in the top ten. V lost 6 bases, J lost 0 bases, and 9 bases lay in between. The CDR3 sequence is 13 residues long. Germline V gives CDR1 DFQATT, CDR2 SNEGSKA (reference sequence). The receptor was isolated from a man aged 35-49 years with alopecia areata. Some clones in this sample may be carry-over from other donors' samples. The V and J genes are TRBV20-1 and TRBJ2-4; D is undetermined. The sample in question was whole blood, obtained in connection with sensitization to the hapten diphenylcyclopropenone (DPC). The CDR3 DNA reads TGCAGTGCCCCTGTGACAGCCAAAAACATTCAGTACTTC. Translated, it gives CSAPVTAKNIQYF.